A single sample gave rise to the 28 T cell receptor beta chains below, sequenced in a study of cytomegalovirus exposure and HLA in healthy donors (dated by TCRdb to about 2017). The receptor library was made with the immunoSEQ multiplex PCR assay. The multiplex PCR relied on a mix of 60 forward primers for TCR Vbeta segments and 13 reverse primers for TCR Jbeta segments. Sourced from immuneACCESS, this table was stored by TCRdb with only in-frame sequences that have V and J called. A share of the clones is absent; for the studies checked, an unresolved V gene accounts for under half, and the remainder has no known explanation. The sample records about 130,000 clones, around 77% of which are singletons. Of the sample, 4.2% is held by the ten largest clones. The sequencing input was PBMCs. These receptors all come from a male donor in good health and CMV-seropositive.

The chain is built from TRBV11-2 and TRBJ1-3; maybe TRBD1 (5 bases). The CDR3 is made up of 12 amino acids. Between the trimmed V and J ends, which lost 8 bases and 3 bases, there was a span of 8 bases. CDR1 and CDR2 (germline): SGHAT, FQNNGV. CDR3: CASRGFGNTIYF. Written as DNA, the CDR3 is TGTGCCAGCCGGGGGTTTGGAAACACCATATATTTT.

V usage is TRBV9 and J usage is TRBJ2-5; a weak D match, TRBD1 (6 bases). Trimming took off 4 bases at V and 1 base at J, with 14 bases between the two ends. This CDR3 contains 15 residues. Germline V gene sequence: CDR1 SGDLS, CDR2 YYNGEE. The chain's CDR3 is CASSPLLQGQETQYF. The CDR3 nucleotides read TGTGCCAGCAGCCCTTTACTACAGGGCCAAGAGACCCAGTACTTC.

J is TRBJ1-4 and V is TRBV6-5; 8 nucleotides agree with TRBD1. With V trimmed by 2 bases and J by 7 bases, 9 bases remained unmatched. Germline-derived CDR1 and CDR2 are MNHEY and SVGAGI. The length of the CDR3 is 16 residues. CDR3 residues: CASSYALRGRGEKLFF. The CDR3 bases are TGTGCCAGCAGTTACGCCCTCAGGGGGCGAGGTGAAAAACTGTTTTTT.

This clone was recorded only once. The V gene is TRBV2, the J gene TRBJ1-5; 9 nucleotides line up with TRBD1. This CDR3 comprises 14 residues. The V and J ends lost 1 base and 10 bases, in that order; junction bases with no gene match: 5. CDR1 SNHLY and CDR2 FYNNEI come from the germline V gene. Here the CDR3 DNA reads TGTGCCAGCAGTGAAGGTACAGGGGGCTTTCCCCAGCATTTT. Translating gives CASSEGTGGFPQHF.

The table lists this clone with a few counts. V is TRBV5-6 and J is TRBJ2-2, with TRBD2 matching over 9 bases. V trimming: 5 bases; J trimming: 6 bases; junction bases outside the gene matches: 8. The CDR3 has 15 amino acids. Germline assignment: CDR1 SGHDT and CDR2 YYEEEE. CDR3 coding DNA: TGTGCCAGCAGTTTAGGGACTAGCTTTTCCGGGGAGCTGTTTTTT. Translating it yields CASSLGTSFSGELFF.

This clone was detected only once. The CDR3 loop is CASSFGATGQGKQFF. CDR3 DNA sequence: TGTGCCAGCAGCTTCGGAGCCACAGGGCAAGGGAAGCAGTTCTTC. J is TRBJ2-1 and V is TRBV7-2; tentative D call: TRBD1 (6 bases). Germline V gene lookup returns CDR1 SGHTA and CDR2 FQGNSA. The CDR3 covers 15 residues. The V end lost 3 bases, the J end lost 11 bases, and 20 bases lay between the germline ends.

V gene TRBV11-3 combines with J gene TRBJ2-1; 13 bases map to TRBD2. Unmatched junction bases numbered 8, after V lost 5 bases and J lost 10 bases. Germline V gives CDR1 SGHNT, CDR2 YENEEA. The CDR3 consists of 15 residues. The CDR3 region is CASSPGLAGVGEQFF. CDR3 in DNA: TGTGCCAGCAGCCCTGGACTAGCGGGAGTAGGAGAGCAGTTCTTC.

The rearrangement joins TRBV15 to TRBJ1-2; perhaps TRBD1 as D (5 bases). Germline V gene sequence: CDR1 LNHNV, CDR2 YYDKDF (reference sequence). V gave up 2 bases and J gave up 4 bases, with 14 bases separating them. CDR3 length equals 15 residues. The CDR3 protein is CATSRSDSGRYGYTF. CDR3 in DNA: TGTGCCACCAGCAGATCAGACTCAGGGCGCTATGGCTACACCTTC.

The chain combines TRBV19 with TRBJ1-4; D not resolved. This CDR3 has 15 residues. The germline V gene encodes CDR1 LNHDA and CDR2 SQIVND (reference sequence). The V gene lost 7 bases and the J gene lost 8 bases, with 20 bases spanning the gap. The CDR3 bases are TGTGCCAGTACAAAAGGAAACTCACCGGGGGAAAAACTGTTTTTT. It translates to CASTKGNSPGEKLFF.

The V call is TRBV7-2, the J call TRBJ2-1; 8 bases match TRBD1. V gave up 5 bases and J gave up 6 bases; unmatched junction bases: 3. CDR1 is SGHTA, CDR2 FQGNSA, per germline. The CDR3 has 13 amino acids. CDR3 amino acids: CASSPQGGNEQFF. The CDR3 DNA sequence: TGTGCCAGCAGCCCACAGGGGGGCAATGAGCAGTTCTTC.

This clone showed up just once. This chain connects TRBV7-9 to TRBJ1-2; 7 bases align to TRBD1. In germline, CDR1 is SEHNR, CDR2 FQNEAQ (reference sequence). CDR3 length: 11 amino acids. CDR3: CSANRGGGYTF. The CDR3 coding sequence is TGTTCCGCAAACAGGGGCGGAGGCTACACCTTC.

J is TRBJ2-2 and V is TRBV5-1; perhaps TRBD1 as D (5 bases). This CDR3 has 14 amino acids. V shed 5 bases and J shed 4 bases, with 12 bases lying between them. Germline CDR1 is SGHRS and CDR2 is YFSETQ. Written as DNA, the CDR3 is TGCGCCAGCAGAGTAGGGGTCGTCACCGGGGAGCTGTTTTTT. It is translated as CASRVGVVTGELFF.

The chain is built from TRBV19 and TRBJ2-1; 10 nucleotides agree with TRBD2. The CDR3 loop spans 15 amino acids. V trimming: 5 bases; J trimming: 2 bases; junction bases outside the gene matches: 3. Germline loops: CDR1 LNHDA, CDR2 SQIVND (reference sequence). The CDR3 loop is CASSPSGGAYNEQFF. The CDR3 coding sequence is TGTGCCAGTAGTCCCAGCGGGGGGGCCTACAATGAGCAGTTCTTC.

V is TRBV11-2 and J is TRBJ2-7, with D unresolved. The germline V gene has CDR1 SGHAT and CDR2 FQNNGV. V was shortened by 1 base and J by 4 bases, with 17 bases between the two germline ends. The CDR3 is 16 amino acids. Here the CDR3 DNA reads TGTGCCAGCAGCTTAGCCCCCCACATGGTTTTATACGAGCAGTACTTC. Amino acids: CASSLAPHMVLYEQYF.

This clone was picked up a small number of times. The chain uses TRBV21-1 and TRBJ2-7; whether TRBD1, the table's D call, matches the DNA was not checked. TRBV21-1 is described as a pseudogene. The CDR3 length is 13 residues. For the CDR3, the DNA is TGTGCCAGCAGCAACCGGGACAGGGACGAGCAGTACTTC. This codes for CASSNRDRDEQYF.

This sequence joins TRBV10-3 and TRBJ2-1; unclear D gene. The V gene's germline CDR1 is ENHRY and CDR2 SYGVKD. Trimming took off 9 bases at V and 0 bases at J, with 6 bases between the two ends. CDR3 length: 12 amino acids. The CDR3 is CAIQVSYNEQFF. Written as DNA, the CDR3 is TGTGCCATACAAGTCTCCTACAATGAGCAGTTCTTC.

Note on this clone: The junction does not match germline at one end; this may be a read error. This chain connects TRBV5-6 to TRBJ2-6; D may be TRBD2 (6 bases). The CDR3 has 17 residues. Per germline, CDR1 SGHDT and CDR2 YYEEEE. CDR3 loop: CASTGTWSFSGANGLTF. For the CDR3, the DNA is TGTGCCAGCACCGGGACTTGGTCATTCTCTGGGGCCAACGGCCTGACTTTC.

This chain uses TRBV7-9 with TRBJ2-2; tentative D call: TRBD1 (5 bases). Germline values: CDR1 SEHNR, CDR2 FQNEAQ (reference sequence). The CDR3 has 16 residues. Trimming pared 5 bases from V and 6 bases from J, leaving 19 bases between. In DNA form, the CDR3 reads TGTGCCAGCAGCCTCGGTTCCCTATGGGGCCCCGGGGAGCTGTTTTTT. Translating gives CASSLGSLWGPGELFF.

This clone was seen a handful of times. The gene calls are TRBV7-6 and TRBJ2-5, with a possible D match to TRBD2 (5 bases). CDR1 and CDR2 (germline): SGHVS, FNYEAQ. The CDR3 is 17 amino acids. Trimming cost V 0 bases and J 7 bases, with 21 bases left between them. CDR3 in amino acids: CASSLAVPSTSRGTQYF. The DNA for the CDR3 is TGTGCCAGCAGCTTAGCGGTTCCCTCAACTAGTCGGGGGACCCAGTACTTC.

The V call is TRBV13, the J call TRBJ1-1, with a weak D call TRBD1 (6 bases). Germline CDR1 PRHDT, CDR2 FYEKMQ (reference sequence). V gave up 5 bases and J gave up 11 bases, with 18 bases separating them. The CDR3 covers 13 residues. The CDR3 coding sequence is TGTGCCAGCAGCCACTCGGGACAAATCTTTGCTTTCTTT. Protein: CASSHSGQIFAFF.

The rearrangement links TRBV27 to TRBJ2-5; D possibly corresponds to TRBD2 (6 bases). CDR1 and CDR2 from the germline V gene are MNHEY and SMNVEV (reference sequence). The CDR3 has 16 residues. The V end lost 6 bases, the J end lost 11 bases, and 28 bases lay between the germline ends. DNA of the CDR3: TGTGCCAGCAGAACCTTATTAATGACGGGGTCGGGGGAGCAGTACTTC. Translated, it gives CASRTLLMTGSGEQYF.

V gene TRBV6-1 combines with J gene TRBJ1-2, with 8 bases lining up with TRBD1. V shed 4 bases and J 7 bases; nucleotides not matched to a gene: 14. The V gene's germline CDR1 is MNHNS and CDR2 SASEGT. The CDR3 totals 16 residues. CDR3 sequence: CASSGETQGVFFGYTF. CDR3 bases: TGTGCCAGCAGTGGGGAGACACAGGGGGTGTTTTTTGGCTACACCTTC.

This clone has just a few counts. At one boundary the junction diverges from the germline segment, which might be a read error. V usage is TRBV19 and J usage is TRBJ2-6; a weak D match, TRBD1 (5 bases). The CDR3 is made up of 14 amino acids. Germline values: CDR1 LNHDA, CDR2 SQIVND (reference sequence). CDR3 sequence reads: CASSTSSGANGLTF. CDR3 sequence (DNA): TGTGCCAGTAGTACGAGCTCTGGGGCCAACGGCCTGACTTTC.

As regards this clone: The junction and the germline gene differ at one end; a read error may be behind it. The identical CDR3 is also encoded by other nucleotide sequences in the sample. The chain has TRBV7-9 and TRBJ2-2; D gene uncertain. Germline lookup yields CDR1 SEHNR and CDR2 FQNEAQ (reference sequence). The length of the CDR3 is 15 residues. CDR3 region: CSSSFPFPNTGELFF. The CDR3 DNA is TGTTCCAGCAGCTTTCCGTTTCCGAACACCGGGGAGCTGTTTTTT.

This chain uses TRBV6-1 with TRBJ1-1; unclear D gene. Germline-derived CDR1 and CDR2 are MNHNS and SASEGT. The V gene lost 6 bases and the J gene lost 5 bases, with 16 bases spanning the gap. The length of the CDR3 is 14 residues. Here the CDR3 reads CASREDGLGTEAFF. The CDR3 DNA follows: TGTGCCAGCAGGGAGGACGGCCTGGGGACTGAAGCTTTCTTT.

This clone was recorded only once. The rearrangement links TRBV28 to TRBJ2-5; weak D call: TRBD2 (6 bases). The DNA end lines up better with TRBJ2-7; the J call may be wrong. This CDR3 contains 15 residues. Per germline, CDR1 MDHEN and CDR2 SYDVKM. This CDR3 reads CASSSSPGVSYEQYF. The CDR3 DNA reads as TGTGCCAGCAGTTCCTCGCCGGGGGTTTCCTACGAGCAGTACTTC.

The chain joins TRBV6-6 to TRBJ2-1; TRBD1 matches at 9 bases. Trimming took 6 bases from V and 8 from J; bases not matched to a gene: 11. The CDR3 loop spans 15 amino acids. The V gene's germline CDR1 is MNHNY and CDR2 SVGAGI (reference sequence). In DNA form, the CDR3 reads TGTGCCAGCAGCCCCGGGACAGGGTCGTACCATGAGCAGTTCTTC. Translating it yields CASSPGTGSYHEQFF.

In this sample, this clone turned up once. This sequence joins TRBV18 and TRBJ2-6; tentative D call: TRBD1 (6 bases). The V gene's germline CDR1 is KGHSH and CDR2 LQKENI. This CDR3 is 18 amino acids long. V lost 2 bases and J 0 bases, leaving 14 bases between the germline ends. The CDR3, as DNA: TGTGCCAGCTCACCAACGGGACACGATAGCTCTGGGGCCAACGTCCTGACTTTC. Translated: CASSPTGHDSSGANVLTF.